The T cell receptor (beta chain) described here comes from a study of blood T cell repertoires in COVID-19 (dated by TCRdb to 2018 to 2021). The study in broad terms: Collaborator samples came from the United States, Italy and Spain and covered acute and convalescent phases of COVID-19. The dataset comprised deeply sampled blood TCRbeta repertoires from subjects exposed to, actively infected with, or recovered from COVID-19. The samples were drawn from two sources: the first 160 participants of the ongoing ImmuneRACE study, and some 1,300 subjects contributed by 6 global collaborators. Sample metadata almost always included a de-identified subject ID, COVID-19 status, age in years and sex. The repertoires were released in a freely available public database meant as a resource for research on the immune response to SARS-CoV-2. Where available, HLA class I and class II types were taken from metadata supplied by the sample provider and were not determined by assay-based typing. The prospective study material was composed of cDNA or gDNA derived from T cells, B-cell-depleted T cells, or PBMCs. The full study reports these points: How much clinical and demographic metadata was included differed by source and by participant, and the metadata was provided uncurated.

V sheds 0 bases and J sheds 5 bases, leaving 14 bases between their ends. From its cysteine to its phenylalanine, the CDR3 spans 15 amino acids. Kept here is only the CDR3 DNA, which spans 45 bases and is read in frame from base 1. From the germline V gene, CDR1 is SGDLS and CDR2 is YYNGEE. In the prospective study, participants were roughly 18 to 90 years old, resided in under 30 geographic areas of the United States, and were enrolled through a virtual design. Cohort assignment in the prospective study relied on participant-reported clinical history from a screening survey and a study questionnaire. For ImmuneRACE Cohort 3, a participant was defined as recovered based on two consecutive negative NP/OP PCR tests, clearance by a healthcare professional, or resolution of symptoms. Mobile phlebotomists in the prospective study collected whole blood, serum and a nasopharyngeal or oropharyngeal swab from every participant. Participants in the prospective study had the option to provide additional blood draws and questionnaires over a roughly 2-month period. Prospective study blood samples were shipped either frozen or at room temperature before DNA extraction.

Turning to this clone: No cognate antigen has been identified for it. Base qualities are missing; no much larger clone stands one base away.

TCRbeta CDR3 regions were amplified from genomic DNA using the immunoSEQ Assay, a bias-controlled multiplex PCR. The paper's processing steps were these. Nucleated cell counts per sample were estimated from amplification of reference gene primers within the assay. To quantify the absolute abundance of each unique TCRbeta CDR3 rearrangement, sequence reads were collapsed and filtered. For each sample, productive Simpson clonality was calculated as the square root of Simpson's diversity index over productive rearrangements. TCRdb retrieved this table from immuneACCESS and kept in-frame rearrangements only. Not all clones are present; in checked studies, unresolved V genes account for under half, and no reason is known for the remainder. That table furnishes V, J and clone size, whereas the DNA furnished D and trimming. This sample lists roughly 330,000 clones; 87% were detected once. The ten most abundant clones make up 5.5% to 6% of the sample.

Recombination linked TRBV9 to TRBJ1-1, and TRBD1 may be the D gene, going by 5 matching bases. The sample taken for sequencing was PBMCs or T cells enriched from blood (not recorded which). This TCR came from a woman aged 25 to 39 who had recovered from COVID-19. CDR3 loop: CASSVVRDGGTEAFF. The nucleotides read TGTGCCAGCAGCGTAGTCCGCGATGGGGGGACTGAAGCTTTCTTT. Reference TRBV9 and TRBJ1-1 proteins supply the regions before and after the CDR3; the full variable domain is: DSGVTQTPKHLITATGQRVTLRCSPRSGDLSVYWYQQSLDQGLQFLIQYYNGEERAKGNILERFSAQQFPDLHSELNLSSLELGDSALYFCASSVVRDGGTEAFFGQGTRLTVV.